This note documents a single T cell receptor beta chain sequence. Its specificity is unknown. This entry comes from a study of OX40 agonist ivuxolimab in advanced cancers. Broader study findings: In the expanded peripheral T cells, antigen specificity was never determined.

The V end was cut by 4 bases, the J end by 4 bases, with 14 bases between. Germline CDR1 reads MNHNS; CDR2 reads SASEGT. The CDR3 extends over 15 amino acids. Autoimmune disease history or systemic immunosuppression led to patient exclusion. Sequencing used immunoSEQ multiplex PCR; TCRdb keeps in-frame clones, though not all of them. The table lists roughly 48,000 clones, more than 75% of them singletons. J is TRBJ2-1 and V is TRBV6-1; weak D call: TRBD1 (6 bases). The receptor's source is an adult with an advanced solid tumor such as melanoma, head and neck, liver or kidney cancer. The material sequenced was CD4+ or CD8+ T cells sorted from blood, taken in a trial of the OX40 agonist ivuxolimab. CDR3 DNA: TGTGCCAGCAGTGTCTCCAGGGGTGGTTACAATGAGCAGTTCTTC. The encoded protein is CASSVSRGGYNEQFF.